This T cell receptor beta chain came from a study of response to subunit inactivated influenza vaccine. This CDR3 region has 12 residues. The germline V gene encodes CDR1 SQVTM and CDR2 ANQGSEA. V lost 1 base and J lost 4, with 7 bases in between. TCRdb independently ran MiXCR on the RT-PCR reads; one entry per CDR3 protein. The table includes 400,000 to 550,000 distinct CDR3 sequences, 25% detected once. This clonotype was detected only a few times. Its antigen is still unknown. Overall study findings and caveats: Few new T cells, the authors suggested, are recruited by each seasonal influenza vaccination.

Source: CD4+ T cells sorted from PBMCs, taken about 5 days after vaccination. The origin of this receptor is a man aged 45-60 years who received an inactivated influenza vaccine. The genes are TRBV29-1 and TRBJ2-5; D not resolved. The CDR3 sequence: CSVEAVGETQYF. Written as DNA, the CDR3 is TGCAGCGTTGAAGCAGTTGGAGAGACCCAGTACTTC. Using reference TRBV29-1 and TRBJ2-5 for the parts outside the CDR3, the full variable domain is SAVISQKPSRDICQRGTSLTIQCQVDSQVTMMFWYRQQPGQSLTLIATANQGSEATYESGFVIDKFPISRPNLTFSTLTVSNMSPEDSSIYLCSVEAVGETQYFGPGTRLLVL.